This T cell receptor (beta chain) was identified during a study of T cells after posttransplantation cyclophosphamide. General observations from the study: Skin or GI-infiltrating T cells shared few TRB sequences with blood. Donor CD8+ memory clones often dominated recipient blood repertoires at later times. TRB clonality was highly associated with recipient CMV seropositivity and reactivation.

TCRdb's copy holds only in-frame clones and misses some; the assay was immunoSEQ multiplex PCR. The top ten hold less than 3.5% of the sample, which has around 50,000 clones, 85% to 95% seen once. Of note for this clone: Its antigen is unknown.

The CDR3 has 15 residues. Germline CDR1 SGHRS, CDR2 YFSETQ. V was pared by 6 bases and J by 6 bases, with 20 bases between. This related bone marrow graft donor gave peripheral blood on the day of marrow donation. The chain joins TRBV5-1 to TRBJ2-3; the D gene is possibly TRBD1 (6 bases). This TCR came from a woman in her forties or fifties in good health and a related stem cell transplant donor. The material sequenced was PBMCs. CDR3 region: CASTKGDRPGDTQYF. In DNA form, the CDR3 reads TGCGCCAGCACGAAGGGGGACCGGCCTGGGGATACGCAGTATTTT.